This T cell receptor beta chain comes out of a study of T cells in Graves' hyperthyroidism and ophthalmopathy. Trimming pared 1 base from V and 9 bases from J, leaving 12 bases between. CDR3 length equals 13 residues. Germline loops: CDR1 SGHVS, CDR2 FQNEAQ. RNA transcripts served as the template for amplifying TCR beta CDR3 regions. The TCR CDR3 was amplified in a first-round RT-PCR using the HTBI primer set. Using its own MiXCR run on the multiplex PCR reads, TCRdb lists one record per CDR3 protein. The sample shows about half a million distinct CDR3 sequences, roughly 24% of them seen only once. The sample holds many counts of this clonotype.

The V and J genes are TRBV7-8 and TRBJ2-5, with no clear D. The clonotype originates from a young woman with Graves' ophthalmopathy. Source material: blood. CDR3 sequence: CASSLGVTDSQYF. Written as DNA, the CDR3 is TGTGCCAGCAGCTTAGGGGTGACTGATTCCCAGTACTTC. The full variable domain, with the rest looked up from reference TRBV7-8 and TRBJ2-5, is GAGVSQSPRYKVAKRGQDVALRCDPISGHVSLFWYQQALGQGPEFLTYFQNEAQLDKSGLPSDRFFAERPEGSVSTLKIQRTQQEDSAVYLCASSLGVTDSQYFGPGTRLLVL.